The 11 T cell receptor beta chains presented below share a single source sample, sequenced in a study of T cell changes during pregnancy in multiple sclerosis. The protocol was immunoSEQ multiplex PCR, while the TCRdb copy is restricted to in-frame clones and leaves out a portion. The sample lists some 110,000 clones, around 90% seen once, with around 1.6% in the top ten. The source material was peripheral blood, sampled before pregnancy. These receptors were collected from a female donor with multiple sclerosis, enrolled in a pregnancy study.

This chain uses TRBV9 with TRBJ2-2; 8 bases agree with TRBD2. The CDR3 runs to 16 residues. Germline trimming cut 1 base from V and 3 bases from J; bases unmatched to any gene: 5. Germline V lookup: CDR1 SGDLS, CDR2 YYNGEE. CDR3 coding DNA: TGTGCCAGCAGCGTATTAGCCGGGAGGGACACCGGGGAGCTGTTTTTT. Protein: CASSVLAGRDTGELFF.

This chain connects TRBV21-1 to TRBJ1-1; whether TRBD1, the table's D call, matches the DNA was not checked. TRBV21-1 is reported as a pseudogene. The CDR3 sequence is 13 residues long. CDR3 residues: CASSRGQITEAFF. CDR3 sequence (DNA): TGTGCCAGCAGCCGCGGACAGATCACTGAAGCTTTCTTT.

V gene TRBV10-3 combines with J gene TRBJ2-7; maybe TRBD1 (6 bases). The CDR3 length is 13 residues. The germline V gene has CDR1 ENHRY and CDR2 SYGVKD. V gave up 2 bases and J gave up 3 bases, with 8 bases separating them. The CDR3 is CAISEGQHYEQYF. CDR3 DNA sequence: TGTGCCATCAGTGAGGGACAGCACTACGAGCAGTACTTC.

This clone was seen a single time. The rearrangement links TRBV7-9 to TRBJ2-7; D might be TRBD1 (5 bases). This CDR3 has 13 amino acids. Germline V gene sequence: CDR1 SEHNR, CDR2 FQNEAQ (reference sequence). V was trimmed by 1 base and J by 3 bases, leaving 7 bases between them. This CDR3 reads CASSLGRGYEQYF. CDR3 coding DNA: TGTGCCAGCAGCTTAGGAAGGGGCTACGAGCAGTACTTC.

The chain links TRBV6-5 to TRBJ2-1; 11 bases map to TRBD2. Unmatched junction bases numbered 4, after V lost 7 bases and J lost 8 bases. The germline gives CDR1 MNHEY, CDR2 SVGAGI. The CDR3 extends over 13 amino acids. CDR3 protein: CASKLAGDDEQFF. CDR3 DNA: TGTGCCAGCAAACTAGCGGGAGATGATGAGCAGTTCTTC.

The rearrangement uses TRBV10-3 and TRBJ1-1; 9 positions match TRBD1. Trimming took 6 bases from V and 1 from J; bases not matched to a gene: 6. This CDR3 region has 15 residues. CDR1 ENHRY and CDR2 SYGVKD come from the germline V gene. The CDR3 DNA reads as TGTGCCATCAGAGGACAGGGGACGGGGAACACTGAAGCTTTCTTT. It is translated as CAIRGQGTGNTEAFF.

The chain combines TRBV11-2 with TRBJ1-1; no definite D call. Deletions cut 5 bases from V and 11 bases from J, with 21 bases between. The V gene's germline CDR1 is SGHAT and CDR2 FQNNGV. This CDR3 has 14 amino acids. DNA of the CDR3: TGTGCCAGCAGCCCGATCGACAACCAGCTGCGCGCTTTCTTT. Protein: CASSPIDNQLRAFF.

This clone has a single count. DNA of the CDR3: TGTGCCAGCAGCGTCTGGAGCGGGAGCTCCTACAATGAGCAGTTCTTC. This translates into CASSVWSGSSYNEQFF. The rearrangement joins TRBV7-8 to TRBJ2-1; 8 nucleotides align to TRBD2. The CDR3 covers 16 residues. Germline V gene data show CDR1 as SGHVS and CDR2 as FQNEAQ. V lost 5 bases and J lost 0; bases outside the gene matches: 6. Full variable domain (outside the CDR3, taken from reference TRBV7-8 and TRBJ2-1): GAGVSQSPRYKVAKRGQDVALRCDPISGHVSLFWYQQALGQGPEFLTYFQNEAQLDKSGLPSDRFFAERPEGSVSTLKIQRTQQEDSAVYLCASSVWSGSSYNEQFFGPGTRLTVL.

This rearrangement joins TRBV10-1 to TRBJ2-3, with 8 positions matching TRBD2. Germline CDR1 WNHNN, CDR2 SYGVQD (reference sequence). J was trimmed by 4 bases and V by 9 bases; bases with no gene match: 9. CDR3 size: 14 residues. For the CDR3, the DNA is TGCGCCAGGAAAGCGGGGGCGCTCCCAGATACGCAGTATTTT. Its translation is CARKAGALPDTQYF.

The chain is built from TRBV9 and TRBJ2-1; 7 nucleotides agree with TRBD2. Germline CDR1 reads SGDLS; CDR2 reads YYNGEE. V was pared by 4 bases and J by 6 bases, with 25 bases of the junction left unmatched. This CDR3 contains 20 residues. The CDR3: CASSSRPEGRVLLEVNEQFF. CDR3 nucleotide sequence: TGTGCCAGCAGCTCCCGACCCGAGGGGAGGGTTCTCCTCGAGGTCAATGAGCAGTTCTTC.

The CDR3 DNA follows: TGTGCCAGCAGCGCCCAGAGGACAGGGGGCGACTATGGCTACACCTTC. Residues: CASSAQRTGGDYGYTF. The chain is built from TRBV11-3 and TRBJ1-2; TRBD1 matches 11 bases. The length of the CDR3 is 16 residues. With V trimmed by 5 bases and J by 3 bases, 8 bases remained unmatched. The germline V gene encodes CDR1 SGHNT and CDR2 YENEEA. Full variable domain (rest looked up from reference TRBV11-3 and TRBJ1-2): EAGVVQSPRYKIIEKKQPVAFWCNPISGHNTLYWYLQNLGQGPELLIRYENEEAVDDSQLPKDRFSAERLKGVDSTLKIQPAELGDSAVYLCASSAQRTGGDYGYTFGSGTRLTVV.